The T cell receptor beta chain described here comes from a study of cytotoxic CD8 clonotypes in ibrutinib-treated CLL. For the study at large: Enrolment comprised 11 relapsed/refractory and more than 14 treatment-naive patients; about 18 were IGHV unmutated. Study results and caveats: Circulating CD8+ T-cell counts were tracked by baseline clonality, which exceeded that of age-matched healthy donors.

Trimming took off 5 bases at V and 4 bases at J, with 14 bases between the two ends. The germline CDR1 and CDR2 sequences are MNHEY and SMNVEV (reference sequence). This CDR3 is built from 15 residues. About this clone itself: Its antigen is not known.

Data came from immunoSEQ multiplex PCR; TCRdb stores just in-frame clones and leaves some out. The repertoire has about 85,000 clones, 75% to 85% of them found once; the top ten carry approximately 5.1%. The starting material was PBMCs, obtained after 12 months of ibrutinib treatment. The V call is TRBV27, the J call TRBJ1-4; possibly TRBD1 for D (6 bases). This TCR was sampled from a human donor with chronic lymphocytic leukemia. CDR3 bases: TGTGCCAGCAGTCCCAGGGGCGGGGGTAATGAAAAACTGTTTTTT. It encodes CASSPRGGGNEKLFF.